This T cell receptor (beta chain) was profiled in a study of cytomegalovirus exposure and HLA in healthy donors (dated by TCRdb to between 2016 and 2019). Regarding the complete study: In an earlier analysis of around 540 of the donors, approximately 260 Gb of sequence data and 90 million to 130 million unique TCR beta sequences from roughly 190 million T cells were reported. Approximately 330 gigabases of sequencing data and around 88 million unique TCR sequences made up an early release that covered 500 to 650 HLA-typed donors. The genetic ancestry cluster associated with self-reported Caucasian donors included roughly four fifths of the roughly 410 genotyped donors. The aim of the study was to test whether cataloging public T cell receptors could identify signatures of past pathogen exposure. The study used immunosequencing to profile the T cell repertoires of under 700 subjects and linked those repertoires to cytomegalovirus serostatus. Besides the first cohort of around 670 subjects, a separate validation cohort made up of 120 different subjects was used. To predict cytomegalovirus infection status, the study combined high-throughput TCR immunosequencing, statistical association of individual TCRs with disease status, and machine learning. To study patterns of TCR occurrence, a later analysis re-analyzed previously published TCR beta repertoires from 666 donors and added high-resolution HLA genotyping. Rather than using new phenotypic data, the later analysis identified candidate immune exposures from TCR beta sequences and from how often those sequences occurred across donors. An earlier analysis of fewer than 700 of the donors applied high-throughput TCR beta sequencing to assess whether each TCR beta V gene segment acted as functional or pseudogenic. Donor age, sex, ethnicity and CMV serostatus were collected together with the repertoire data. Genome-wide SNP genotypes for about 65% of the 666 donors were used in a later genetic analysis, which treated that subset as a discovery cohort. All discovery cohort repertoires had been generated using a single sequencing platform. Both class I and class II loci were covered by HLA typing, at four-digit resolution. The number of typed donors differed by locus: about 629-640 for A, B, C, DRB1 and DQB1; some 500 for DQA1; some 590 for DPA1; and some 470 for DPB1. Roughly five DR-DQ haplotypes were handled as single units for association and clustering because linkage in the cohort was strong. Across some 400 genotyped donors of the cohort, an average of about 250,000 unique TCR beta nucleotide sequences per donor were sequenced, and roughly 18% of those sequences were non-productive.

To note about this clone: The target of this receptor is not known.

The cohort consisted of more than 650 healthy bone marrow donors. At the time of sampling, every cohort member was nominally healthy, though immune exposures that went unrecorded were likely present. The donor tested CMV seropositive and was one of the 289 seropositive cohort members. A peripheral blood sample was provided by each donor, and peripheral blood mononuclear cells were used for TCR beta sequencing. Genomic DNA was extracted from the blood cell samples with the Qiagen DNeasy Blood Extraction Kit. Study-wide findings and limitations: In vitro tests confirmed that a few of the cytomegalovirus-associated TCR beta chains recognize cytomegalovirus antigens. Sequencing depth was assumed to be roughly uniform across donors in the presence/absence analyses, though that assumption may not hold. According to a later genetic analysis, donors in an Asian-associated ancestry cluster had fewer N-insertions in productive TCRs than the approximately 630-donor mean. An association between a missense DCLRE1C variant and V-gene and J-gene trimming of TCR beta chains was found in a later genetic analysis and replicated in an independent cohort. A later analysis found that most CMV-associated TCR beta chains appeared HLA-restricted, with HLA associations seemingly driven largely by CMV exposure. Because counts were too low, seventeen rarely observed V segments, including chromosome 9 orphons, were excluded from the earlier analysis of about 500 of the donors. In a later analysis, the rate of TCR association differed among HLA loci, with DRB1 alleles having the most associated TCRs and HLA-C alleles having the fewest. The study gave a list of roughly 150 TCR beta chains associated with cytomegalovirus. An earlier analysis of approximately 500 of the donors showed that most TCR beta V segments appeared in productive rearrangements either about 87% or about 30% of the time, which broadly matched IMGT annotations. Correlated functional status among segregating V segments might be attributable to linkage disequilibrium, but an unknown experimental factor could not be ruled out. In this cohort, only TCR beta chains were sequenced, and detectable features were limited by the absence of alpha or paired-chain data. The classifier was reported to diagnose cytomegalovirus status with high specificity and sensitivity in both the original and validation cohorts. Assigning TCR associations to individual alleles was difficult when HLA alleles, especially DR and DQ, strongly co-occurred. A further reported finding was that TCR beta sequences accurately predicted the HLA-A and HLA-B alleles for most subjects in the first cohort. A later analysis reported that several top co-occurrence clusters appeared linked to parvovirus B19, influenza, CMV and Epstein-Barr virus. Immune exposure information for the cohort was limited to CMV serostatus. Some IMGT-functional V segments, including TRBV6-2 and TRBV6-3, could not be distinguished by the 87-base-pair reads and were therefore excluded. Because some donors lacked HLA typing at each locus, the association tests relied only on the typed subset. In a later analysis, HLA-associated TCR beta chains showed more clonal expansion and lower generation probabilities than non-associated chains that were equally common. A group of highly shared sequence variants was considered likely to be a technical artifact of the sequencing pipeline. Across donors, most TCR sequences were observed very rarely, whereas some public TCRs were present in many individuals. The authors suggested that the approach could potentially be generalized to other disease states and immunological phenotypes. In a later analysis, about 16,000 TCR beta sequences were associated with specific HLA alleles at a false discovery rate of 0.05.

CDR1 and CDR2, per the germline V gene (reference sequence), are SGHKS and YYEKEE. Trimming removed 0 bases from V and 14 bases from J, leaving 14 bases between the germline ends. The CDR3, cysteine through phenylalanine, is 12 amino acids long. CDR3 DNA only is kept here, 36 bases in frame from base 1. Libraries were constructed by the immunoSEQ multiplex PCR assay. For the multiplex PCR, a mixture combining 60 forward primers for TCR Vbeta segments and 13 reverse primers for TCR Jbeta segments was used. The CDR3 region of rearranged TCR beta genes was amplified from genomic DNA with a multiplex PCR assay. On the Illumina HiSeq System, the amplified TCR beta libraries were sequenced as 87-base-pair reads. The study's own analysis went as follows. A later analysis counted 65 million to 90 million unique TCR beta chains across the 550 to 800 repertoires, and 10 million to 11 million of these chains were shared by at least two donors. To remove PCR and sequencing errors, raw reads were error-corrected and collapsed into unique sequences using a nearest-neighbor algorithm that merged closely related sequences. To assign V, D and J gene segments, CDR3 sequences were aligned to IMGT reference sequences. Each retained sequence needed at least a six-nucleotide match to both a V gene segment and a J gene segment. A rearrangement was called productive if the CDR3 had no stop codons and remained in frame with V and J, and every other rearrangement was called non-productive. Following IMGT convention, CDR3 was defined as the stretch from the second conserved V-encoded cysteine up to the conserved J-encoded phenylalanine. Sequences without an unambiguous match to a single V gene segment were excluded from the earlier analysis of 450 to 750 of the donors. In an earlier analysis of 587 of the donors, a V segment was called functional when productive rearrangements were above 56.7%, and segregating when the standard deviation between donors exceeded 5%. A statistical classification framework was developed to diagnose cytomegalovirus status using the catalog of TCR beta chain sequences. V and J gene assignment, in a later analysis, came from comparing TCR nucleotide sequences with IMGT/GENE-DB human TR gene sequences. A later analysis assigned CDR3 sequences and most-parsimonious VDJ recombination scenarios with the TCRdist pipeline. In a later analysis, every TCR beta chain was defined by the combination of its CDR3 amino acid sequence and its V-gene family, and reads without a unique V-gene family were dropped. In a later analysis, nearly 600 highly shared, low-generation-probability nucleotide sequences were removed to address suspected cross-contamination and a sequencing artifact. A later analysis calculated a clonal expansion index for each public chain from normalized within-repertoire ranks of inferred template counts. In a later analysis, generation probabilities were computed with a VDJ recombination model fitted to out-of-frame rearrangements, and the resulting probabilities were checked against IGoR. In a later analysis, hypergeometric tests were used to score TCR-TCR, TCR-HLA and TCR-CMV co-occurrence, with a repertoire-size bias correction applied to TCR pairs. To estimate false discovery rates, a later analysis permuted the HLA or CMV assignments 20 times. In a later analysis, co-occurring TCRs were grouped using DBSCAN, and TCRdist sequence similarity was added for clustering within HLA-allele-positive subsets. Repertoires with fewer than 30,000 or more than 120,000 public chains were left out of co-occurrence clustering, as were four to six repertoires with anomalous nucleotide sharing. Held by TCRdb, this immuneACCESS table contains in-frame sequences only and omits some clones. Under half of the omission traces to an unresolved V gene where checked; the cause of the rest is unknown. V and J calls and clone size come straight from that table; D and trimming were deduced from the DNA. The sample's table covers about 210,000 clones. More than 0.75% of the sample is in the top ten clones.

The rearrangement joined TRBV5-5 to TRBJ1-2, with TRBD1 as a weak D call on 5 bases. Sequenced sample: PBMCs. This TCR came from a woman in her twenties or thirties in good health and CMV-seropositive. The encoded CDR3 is CASSLDIRVATF. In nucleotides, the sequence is TGTGCCAGCAGCTTGGATATCAGGGTTGCTACCTTC.